The 28 T cell receptor beta chains below come from one sample, sequenced in a study of blood T cell repertoires in COVID-19. The table came from immunoSEQ multiplex PCR; TCRdb's copy has only in-frame clones and leaves some out. Of around 99,000 clones listed, about four fifths are singletons. What was sequenced was peripheral blood. The source is a woman of 80 years or more with active or convalescent COVID-19.

The rearrangement joins TRBV5-5 to TRBJ2-1; TRBD1 matches 7 bases. This CDR3 has 14 amino acids. Germline values: CDR1 SGHKS, CDR2 YYEKEE (reference sequence). V was pared by 0 bases and J by 9 bases, with 6 bases of the junction left unmatched. The CDR3 nucleotides are TGTGCCAGCAGCTTGGTGGTAGGGGGCTCTGAGCAGTTCTTC. Protein sequence: CASSLVVGGSEQFF.

This clone was counted a single time. This chain connects TRBV28 to TRBJ2-7; TRBD1 matches 10 bases. The CDR3 totals 15 residues. CDR1 and CDR2 from the germline V gene are MDHEN and SYDVKM. V was clipped by 6 bases and J by 3 bases; unmatched bases: 8. The CDR3 nucleotides read TGTGCCAGCAGATGGGACAGGGGACTGGGCTACGAGCAGTACTTC. Encoded protein: CASRWDRGLGYEQYF. Variable domain in full (rest from reference TRBV28 and TRBJ2-7): DVKVTQSSRYLVKRTGEKVFLECVQDMDHENMFWYRQDPGLGLRLIYFSYDVKMKEKGDIPEGYSVSREKKERFSLILESASTNQTSMYLCASRWDRGLGYEQYFGPGTRLTVT.

This sequence joins TRBV29-1 and TRBJ2-2; the D is unclear. The CDR3 length is 11 residues. Germline CDR1 reads SQVTM; CDR2 reads ANQGSEA. Trimming cost V 4 bases and J 5 bases, with 5 bases left between them. The CDR3 nucleotides read TGCAGCGTTGTTTCTACCGGGGAGCTGTTTTTT. Translating it yields CSVVSTGELFF.

CDR3 sequence: CASSLFHRGEEEQYF. DNA of the CDR3: TGTGCCAGCAGCTTATTCCACAGGGGAGAGGAAGAGCAGTACTTC. The rearrangement links TRBV7-4 to TRBJ2-7; 7 nucleotides align to TRBD1. Germline V gene data show CDR1 as SGHVT and CDR2 as SQSDAQ. The junction had 11 bases not matched to a gene; V was cut back by 2 bases and J by 7 bases. This CDR3 spans 15 amino acids. Full variable domain (missing parts from reference TRBV7-4 and TRBJ2-7): GAGVSQSPRYKVAKRGRDVALRCDSISGHVTLYWYRQTLGQGSEVLTYSQSDAQRDKSGRPSGRFSAERPERSVSTLKIQRTEQGDSAVYLCASSLFHRGEEEQYFGPGTRLTVT.

CDR3 coding DNA: TGCAGTGCTAGTGACGTCCTCTACGAGCAGTACTTC. Protein sequence: CSASDVLYEQYF. The chain has TRBV20-1 and TRBJ2-7; D not certain. The CDR3 covers 12 residues. V was shortened by 3 bases and J by 3 bases, with 9 bases between the two germline ends. CDR1 is DFQATT and CDR2 is SNEGSKA in the germline V gene (reference sequence).

The chain uses TRBV5-4 and TRBJ2-3; possible D gene TRBD2, 6 bases. V shed 0 bases and J shed 13 bases, with 12 bases lying between them. This CDR3 spans 12 amino acids. The germline gives CDR1 SGHNT, CDR2 YYREEE (reference sequence). The CDR3 region has the DNA TGTGCCAGCAGCTTGGAGGTCGGCGGGAAGTATTTT. Its protein is CASSLEVGGKYF.

Only one count was recorded for this clone. The genes are TRBV27 and TRBJ2-1; D might be TRBD2 (6 bases). CDR1 and CDR2 (germline): MNHEY, SMNVEV (reference sequence). The CDR3 loop spans 15 amino acids. With 2 bases removed from V and 3 bases from J, the gap between germline ends came to 11 bases. The CDR3 bases are TGTGCCAGCAGTTTAGGGCTAGCGCTCTACAATGAGCAGTTCTTC. Amino acids: CASSLGLALYNEQFF.

The J gene is TRBJ2-5, the V gene TRBV23-1; 9 nucleotides agree with TRBD1. TRBV23-1 is identified as an open reading frame with a role that is uncertain. The CDR3 length is 17 residues. J lost 4 bases, V lost 3 bases, and 12 bases had no gene match. Here the CDR3 reads CASSQTGRDREGETQYF. The DNA for the CDR3 is TGCGCCAGCAGTCAGACCGGACGGGACAGGGAAGGAGAGACCCAGTACTTC.

This clone was counted ten times or more. The rearrangement links TRBV5-1 to TRBJ2-7; a weak D match, TRBD2 (5 bases). CDR1 SGHRS and CDR2 YFSETQ come from the germline V gene. The CDR3 is 14 residues long. V lost 2 bases to trimming and J lost 1 base, with 10 bases between them. The CDR3 spells CASSFVSGSYEQYF. For the CDR3, the DNA is TGCGCCAGCAGCTTTGTAAGCGGATCCTACGAGCAGTACTTC. Based on the CDR3 plus reference TRBV5-1 and TRBJ2-7, the full variable domain is KAGVTQTPRYLIKTRGQQVTLSCSPISGHRSVSWYQQTPGQGLQFLFEYFSETQRNKGNFPGRFSGRQFSNSRSEMNVSTLELGDSALYLCASSFVSGSYEQYFGPGTRLTVT.

This chain connects TRBV5-5 to TRBJ2-3, with 15 nucleotides matching TRBD2. J lost 5 bases, V lost 2 bases, and 6 bases had no gene match. Germline V gene sequence: CDR1 SGHKS, CDR2 YYEKEE (reference sequence). CDR3 size: 17 residues. DNA of the CDR3: TGTGCCAGCAGCTTCGGACTAGCGGGAGGGCGGGTAGATACGCAGTATTTT. Translation gives CASSFGLAGGRVDTQYF.

This chain connects TRBV6-5 to TRBJ2-1; 10 bases fit TRBD2. Germline-derived CDR1 and CDR2 are MNHEY and SVGAGI. V dropped 7 bases and J dropped 8; count of bases not matched to a gene: 2. The length of the CDR3 is 12 residues. The CDR3 DNA is TGTGCCAGCATACTAGCGGGATATGAGCAGTTCTTC. This translates into CASILAGYEQFF.

The chain employs TRBV7-9 and TRBJ2-7; tentatively, D is TRBD2 (6 bases). Between the trimmed V and J ends, which lost 6 bases and 0 bases, there was a span of 18 bases. Per germline, CDR1 SEHNR and CDR2 FQNEAQ (reference sequence). The CDR3 extends over 16 amino acids. CDR3 sequence: CASRDTGLKSSYEQYF. The DNA of the CDR3 is TGTGCCAGCAGGGACACGGGACTGAAAAGCTCCTACGAGCAGTACTTC.

This clone came up a few times. The chain links TRBV12-3 or TRBV12-4 to TRBJ2-7, with 8 positions matching TRBD1. This CDR3 region has 13 residues. The V and J ends lost 3 bases and 6 bases, in that order; junction bases with no gene match: 4. CDR3 protein: CASSFRTGFEQYF. The CDR3 nucleotides read TGTGCCAGCAGTTTTCGGACAGGGTTCGAGCAGTACTTC.

The V and J genes are TRBV2 and TRBJ1-4, with D possibly being TRBD1 (6 bases). Per the germline V gene, CDR1 is SNHLY and CDR2 is FYNNEI. The V end lost 5 bases, the J end lost 5 bases, and 18 bases lay between the germline ends. The CDR3 has 16 amino acids. The chain's CDR3 is CASSSDRHQANEKLFF. The CDR3 bases are TGTGCCAGCAGTTCCGACAGGCACCAGGCCAATGAAAAACTGTTTTTT.

A few counts support this clone. The chain links TRBV2 to TRBJ1-5; 8 bases agree with TRBD1. The CDR3 runs 15 residues. Germline V gene data show CDR1 as SNHLY and CDR2 as FYNNEI. V lost 5 bases and J lost 5; bases outside the gene matches: 8. CDR3 region: CASSRNRGRYQPQHF. The CDR3 DNA reads as TGTGCCAGCAGTCGGAACAGGGGGAGGTATCAGCCCCAGCATTTT.

J is TRBJ2-3 and V is TRBV7-2; 9 bases are shared with TRBD1. The CDR3 consists of 14 residues. The ends lost 6 bases at V and 5 bases at J; junction bases unmatched: 6. Germline CDR1 reads SGHTA; CDR2 reads FQGNSA. The CDR3 protein is CASSRDRAGDTQYF. DNA of the CDR3: TGTGCCAGCAGTCGGGACAGGGCAGGAGATACGCAGTATTTT.

The chain employs TRBV2 and TRBJ2-7; a weak D match, TRBD2 (5 bases). CDR3 length equals 14 residues. Trimming took off 6 bases at V and 7 bases at J, with 19 bases between the two ends. The germline V gene has CDR1 SNHLY and CDR2 FYNNEI. The CDR3 sequence: CASRGRLAVGEQYF. In DNA, the CDR3 is TGTGCCAGCAGAGGCCGTCTAGCCGTTGGTGAGCAGTACTTC.

Of note for this clone: A junction end diverges from the germline sequence, so it may reflect a read error. For the CDR3, the DNA is TGTGCCAGCAGCTTGAGGCTAGCGGGAGGTGGAACCTACGAGCAGTACTTC. Translation: CASSLRLAGGGTYEQYF. The V and J genes are TRBV5-1 and TRBJ2-7; 11 nucleotides align to TRBD2. There are 17 residues in the CDR3. Germline V gene sequence: CDR1 SGHRS, CDR2 YFSETQ.

The V and J genes are TRBV3-1 (or the pseudogene TRBV3-2) and TRBJ2-1, with D tentatively TRBD1 (6 bases). Germline CDR1 is LGHDT and CDR2 is YNNKEL (reference sequence). The CDR3 is made up of 15 amino acids. V was clipped by 4 bases and J by 2 bases, with 12 bases between them. The CDR3 reads CASSLTRGAYNEQFF. CDR3 bases: TGTGCCAGCAGCCTCACCAGGGGAGCCTACAATGAGCAGTTCTTC.

V gene TRBV2 combines with J gene TRBJ2-7; no firm D call. The CDR3 totals 11 residues. Trimming cost V 6 bases and J 7 bases, with 10 bases left between them. CDR1 and CDR2 (germline): SNHLY, FYNNEI. CDR3 in amino acids: CASREVAEQYF. The CDR3 nucleotides read TGTGCCAGCAGAGAGGTGGCGGAGCAGTACTTC.

The J gene is TRBJ2-5, the V gene TRBV16; D is ambiguous. The CDR3 spans 12 residues. Germline loops: CDR1 KGHSY, CDR2 FQNENV. V lost 4 bases to trimming and J lost 1 base, with 4 bases between them. The DNA for the CDR3 is TGTGCCAGCAGCCTATTCCAAGAGACCCAGTACTTC. As protein: CASSLFQETQYF.

The chain employs TRBV6-5 and TRBJ1-2; D is possibly TRBD1 (6 bases). The V end lost 5 bases, the J end lost 3 bases, and 10 bases lay between the germline ends. In germline, CDR1 is MNHEY, CDR2 SVGAGI. The CDR3 consists of 13 residues. The CDR3 reads CASSRQDYYGYTF. The CDR3 nucleotides are TGTGCCAGCAGTAGACAGGACTACTATGGCTACACCTTC.

The chain links TRBV5-6 to TRBJ2-7, with D maybe TRBD2 (5 bases). The V and J ends lost 5 bases and 0 bases respectively, with 18 bases between them. The CDR3 sequence is 16 residues long. CDR1 SGHDT and CDR2 YYEEEE come from the germline V gene. The CDR3: CASRRTVLSGSYEQYF. The CDR3 region has the DNA TGTGCCAGCAGACGTACGGTTCTAAGCGGCTCCTACGAGCAGTACTTC. Full variable domain (missing parts from reference TRBV5-6 and TRBJ2-7): DAGVTQSPTHLIKTRGQQVTLRCSPKSGHDTVSWYQQALGQGPQFIFQYYEEEERQRGNFPDRFSGHQFPNYSSELNVNALLLGDSALYLCASRRTVLSGSYEQYFGPGTRLTVT.

This clone was counted only a few times. The chain links TRBV21-1 to TRBJ1-5; the tabulated D call, TRBD1, remains unverified against the DNA. TRBV21-1 counts as a pseudogene. The CDR3 extends over 14 amino acids. CDR3 amino acids: CAIKRDRGNQPQHF. Written as DNA, the CDR3 is TGTGCCATCAAGAGGGACAGGGGGAATCAGCCCCAGCATTTT.

This rearrangement joins TRBV6-2 or TRBV6-3 to TRBJ2-2; possibly TRBD2 for D (5 bases). The germline CDR1 and CDR2 sequences are MNHEY and SVGEGT. The germline V and J ends were trimmed by 2 bases and 2 bases, with 15 bases remaining between them. The CDR3 extends over 17 amino acids. The CDR3 spells CASSYRAGRINTGELFF. The DNA of the CDR3 is TGTGCCAGCAGTTACCGTGCGGGCCGAATTAACACCGGGGAGCTGTTTTTT.

This clone was seen a single time. The V gene is TRBV2, the J gene TRBJ1-5; maybe TRBD1 (6 bases). CDR3 length equals 14 residues. Germline V CDR1 and CDR2: SNHLY, FYNNEI. Trimming cost V 6 bases and J 5 bases, with 14 bases left between them. The CDR3 region is CASSSLGAHQPQHF. CDR3 nucleotide sequence: TGTGCCAGCAGCTCTTTGGGGGCGCATCAGCCCCAGCATTTT.

This chain joins TRBV28 and TRBJ2-5, with TRBD2 as a possible D gene (5 bases). The CDR3 totals 11 residues. CDR1 is MDHEN, CDR2 SYDVKM, per germline. V was pared by 8 bases and J by 6 bases, with 10 bases between. The CDR3 here is CASGSRQTQYF. The CDR3 nucleotides read TGTGCCAGCGGGAGCAGGCAGACCCAGTACTTC.

Worth noting for this clone: A read error may produce the germline difference seen at one junction end. The chain joins TRBV5-1 to TRBJ2-5, with 9 bases identical to TRBD1. The CDR3 extends over 15 amino acids. CDR1 SGHRS and CDR2 YFSETQ come from the germline V gene. The CDR3 sequence is CASMWGTGMAETQYF. The CDR3 DNA sequence: TGTGCCAGCATGTGGGGGACAGGGATGGCGGAGACCCAGTACTTC. The full variable domain, completed using reference TRBV5-1 and TRBJ2-5, is KAGVTQTPRYLIKTRGQQVTLSCSPISGHRSVSWYQQTPGQGLQFLFEYFSETQRNKGNFPGRFSGRQFSNSRSEMNVSTLELGDSALYLCASMWGTGMAETQYFGPGTRLLVL.